The T cell receptor (beta chain) described here comes from a study of CD8+ T cells in alopecia areata. Study results and caveats: Normal-skin resident alphabeta T cells also appear among scalp sample sequences.

The V gene end was trimmed by 6 bases and the J gene end by 7 bases; junction bases not matched to a gene: 10. CDR3 length equals 14 residues. Germline assignment: CDR1 SGHRS and CDR2 YFSETQ. In each case, RNA was isolated and then reverse transcribed into cDNA as the sequencing template. Measured with immunoSEQ multiplex PCR; TCRdb has only the in-frame clones, and not every one. Of around 190,000 clones in the sample, 45% to 75% were seen once. Notes on this clone: The antigen is not known.

Treatment of the sample: oral pan-JAK inhibitor, 5-10 mg twice daily. Peripheral blood samples and lesional scalp punch biopsies were obtained from alopecia areata patients. This TCR was sampled from a human donor with alopecia areata. The material sequenced was CD4+ T cells sorted from blood, taken at week 4, from a patient treated with tofacitinib. The rearrangement joins TRBV5-1 to TRBJ2-1; 7 bases match TRBD1. In nucleotides, the CDR3 is TGCGCCAGCAACATGGACAGGTTAGGGAATGAGCAGTTCTTC. Translated: CASNMDRLGNEQFF.